This T cell receptor (beta chain) was identified in a study of T cells expressing NK-cell markers (dated by TCRdb to 2018 to 2020). About the full investigation: Roughly 8 donors provided sorted CD3+CD56+NKG2C+, CD3+CD56+NKG2C- and CD3+CD56-NKG2C+ T-cell subsets, whose TCR beta-chain repertoires were profiled. Seven of the eight sequenced donors were HCMV-seropositive and one was HCMV-seronegative. The eight sequenced donors were randomly selected healthy volunteers, three men and five women. Illumina HiSeq 2000/2500, MiSeq or NextSeq was used to sequence libraries as 2 x 150 bp reads.

A commercial ELISA kit detecting HCMV-specific IgG in serum was used to determine HCMV serostatus. Peripheral blood mononuclear cells were isolated from blood by Ficoll density gradient centrifugation. Sequences MNHEY (CDR1) and SVGEGT (CDR2) are obtained from the germline V gene. The CDR3 runs 14 residues from the cysteine to the phenylalanine. The coding DNA is unavailable. General conclusions and limits of the study: Those dominant clonotypes were again the most abundant among CD3+CD56-NKG2C+ cells in a handful of donors, at about 25-60.1%. It remained unclear whether the expanded NKG2C-expressing T cell clones were specific for HCMV antigens. For about 6 donors, the dominant CD3+CD56+NKG2C+ clonotypes were among the top 10 CD8+ clonotypes and accounted for about 1.0-8% of CD8+ T cells.

For this clonotype: Its cognate antigen has yet to be identified.

Data came from an Illumina HiSeq 2000. TCR beta cDNA libraries were prepared using 5'RACE template switching, which introduced a universal primer site and unique molecular identifiers. cDNA synthesis was primed from the TCR beta constant segment, followed by two successive PCR amplification steps. On the authors' methods: MIGEC was used to demultiplex reads and group the reads by UMI, and MiTCR was used to assemble and quantify clonotypes. Only TCR cDNA sequences supported by at least two reads were kept to exclude erroneous sequences. The tcR package was used for downstream repertoire analysis, and clonotypes were matched between fractions using CDR3 nucleotide sequence together with V segment. VDJmatch was used to annotate antigen specificity against VDJdb, with one amino acid substitution allowed in CDR3. Reads reprocessed by TCRdb are summarized as one entry per CDR3 protein sequence, and DNA is absent. These V and J calls derive from TCRdb rather than the authors' analysis. This sample's clone table shows about 260,000 distinct CDR3 sequences. More than 3.5% of the sample comes from the top ten.

This chain is built from TRBV6-2 or TRBV6-3 and TRBJ2-7. Sequencing was done on a sample of blood T cells: a sorted CD56 or NKG2C T cell subset, CD4+ or CD8+ T cells, or bulk PBMC T cells (not recorded which). The source of this sequence is a woman between 18 and 69 years old in good health. The CDR3 is CASSYRDRFYEQYF.